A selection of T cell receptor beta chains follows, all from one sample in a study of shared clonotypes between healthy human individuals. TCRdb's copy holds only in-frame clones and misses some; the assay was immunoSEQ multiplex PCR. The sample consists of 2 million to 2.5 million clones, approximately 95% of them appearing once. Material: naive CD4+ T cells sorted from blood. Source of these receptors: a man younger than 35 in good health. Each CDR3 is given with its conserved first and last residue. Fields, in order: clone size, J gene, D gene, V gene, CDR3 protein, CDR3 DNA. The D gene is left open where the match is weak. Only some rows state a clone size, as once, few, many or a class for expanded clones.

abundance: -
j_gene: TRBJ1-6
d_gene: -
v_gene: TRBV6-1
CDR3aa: CASSGAYGGGSYNSPLHF
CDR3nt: TGTGCCAGCAGTGGCGCTTATGGGGGGGGCTCCTATAATTCACCCCTCCACTTT

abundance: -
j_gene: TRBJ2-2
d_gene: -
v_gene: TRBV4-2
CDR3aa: CASSQELGQGPTGELFF
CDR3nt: TGTGCCAGCAGCCAAGAGTTAGGGCAGGGCCCCACCGGGGAGCTGTTTTTT

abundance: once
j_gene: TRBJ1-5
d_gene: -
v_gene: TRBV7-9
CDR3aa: CASSLLGGPGPQHF
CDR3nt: TGTGCCAGCAGCTTATTAGGAGGGCCCGGGCCCCAGCATTTT

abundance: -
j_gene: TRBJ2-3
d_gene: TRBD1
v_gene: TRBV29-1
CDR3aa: CSVSRGRTDTQYF
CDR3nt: TGCAGCGTTTCCAGGGGGCGCACAGATACGCAGTATTTT

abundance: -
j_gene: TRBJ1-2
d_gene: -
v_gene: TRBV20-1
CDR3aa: CSAHKTSGYTF
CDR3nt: TGCAGTGCCCACAAGACCTCTGGCTACACCTTC

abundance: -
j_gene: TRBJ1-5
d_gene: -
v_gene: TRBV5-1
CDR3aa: CASSLTTADQPQHF
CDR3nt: TGCGCCAGCAGCTTGACGACGGCTGATCAGCCCCAGCATTTT

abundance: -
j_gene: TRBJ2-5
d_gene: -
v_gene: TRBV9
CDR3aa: CASSPSTGAKETQYF
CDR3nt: TGTGCCAGCAGCCCATCCACCGGGGCGAAAGAGACCCAGTACTTC

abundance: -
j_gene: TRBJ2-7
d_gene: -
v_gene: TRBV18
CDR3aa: CASSPLADRSYEQYF
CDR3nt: TGTGCCAGCTCACCATTGGCAGACCGCTCCTACGAGCAGTACTTC

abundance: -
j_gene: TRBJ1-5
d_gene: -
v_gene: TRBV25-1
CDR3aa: CASSEGGGNQPQHF
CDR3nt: TGTGCCAGCAGTGAAGGGGGGGGCAACCAGCCCCAGCATTTT

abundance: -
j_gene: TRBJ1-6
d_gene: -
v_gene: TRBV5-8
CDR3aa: CASSLGPGNSPLHF
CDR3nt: TGTGCCAGCAGCTTGGGACCCGGCAATTCACCCCTCCACTTT

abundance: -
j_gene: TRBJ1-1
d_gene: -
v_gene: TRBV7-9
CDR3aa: CASSLIGVNTEAFF
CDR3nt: TGTGCCAGCAGCTTAATTGGGGTGAACACTGAAGCTTTCTTT

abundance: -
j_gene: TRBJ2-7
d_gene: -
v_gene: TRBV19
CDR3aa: CASSIGTMEYEQYF
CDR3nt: TGTGCCAGTAGTATCGGGACGATGGAATACGAGCAGTACTTC

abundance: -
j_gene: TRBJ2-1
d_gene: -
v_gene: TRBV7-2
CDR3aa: CASSLKAGAYNEQFF
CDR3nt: TGTGCCAGCAGCTTAAAAGCGGGTGCCTACAATGAGCAGTTCTTC

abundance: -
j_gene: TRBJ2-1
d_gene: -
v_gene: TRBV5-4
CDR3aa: CASSLVQTYNEQFF
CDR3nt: TGTGCCAGCAGCTTAGTTCAGACCTACAATGAGCAGTTCTTC

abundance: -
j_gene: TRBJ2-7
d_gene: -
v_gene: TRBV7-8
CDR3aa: CASSLANTPFSYEQYF
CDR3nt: TGTGCCAGCAGCTTAGCTAACACTCCATTCTCCTACGAGCAGTACTTC

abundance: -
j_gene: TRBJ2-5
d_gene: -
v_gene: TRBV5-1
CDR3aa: CASSLGNSLQGETQYF
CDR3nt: TGCGCCAGCAGCTTGGGAAACAGCCTCCAGGGAGAGACCCAGTACTTC

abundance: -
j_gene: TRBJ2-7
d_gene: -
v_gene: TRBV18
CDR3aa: CASSLLDLGVEQYF
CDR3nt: TGTGCCAGCTCACTCCTCGATCTGGGAGTGGAGCAGTACTTC

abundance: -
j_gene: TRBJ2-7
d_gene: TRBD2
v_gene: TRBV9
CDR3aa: CASSAGTRPYEQYF
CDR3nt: TGTGCCAGCAGCGCCGGGACTAGACCTTACGAGCAGTACTTC

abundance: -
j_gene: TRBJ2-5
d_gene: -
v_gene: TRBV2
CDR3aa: CASSEATPLTRGQETQYF
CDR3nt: TGTGCCAGCAGTGAAGCAACCCCACTAACAAGGGGCCAAGAGACCCAGTACTTC

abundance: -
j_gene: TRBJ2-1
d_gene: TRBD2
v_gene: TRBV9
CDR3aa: CASSVEGGLAGVQRSYNEQFF
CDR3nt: TGTGCCAGCAGCGTAGAGGGAGGACTAGCGGGGGTGCAGCGCTCCTACAATGAGCAGTTCTTC

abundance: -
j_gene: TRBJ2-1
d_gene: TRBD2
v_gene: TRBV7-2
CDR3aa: CASISEIGGRYNEQFF
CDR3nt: TGTGCCAGCATCTCGGAGATCGGCGGGAGGTACAATGAGCAGTTCTTC

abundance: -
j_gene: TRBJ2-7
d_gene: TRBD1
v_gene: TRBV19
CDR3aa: CASSRGQGYEQYF
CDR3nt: TGTGCCAGTAGTAGGGGACAGGGCTACGAGCAGTACTTC

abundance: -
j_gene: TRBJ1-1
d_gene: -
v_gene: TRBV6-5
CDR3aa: CASSYGGLMNTEAFF
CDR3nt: TGTGCCAGCAGTTACGGGGGCCTTATGAACACTGAAGCTTTCTTT

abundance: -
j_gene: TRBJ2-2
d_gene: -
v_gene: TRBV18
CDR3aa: CASSRGENTGELFF
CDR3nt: TGTGCCAGCTCACGAGGGGAGAACACCGGGGAGCTGTTTTTT

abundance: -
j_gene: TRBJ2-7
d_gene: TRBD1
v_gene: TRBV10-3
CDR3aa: CAISRTGLVSYEQYF
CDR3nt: TGTGCCATCAGTAGGACAGGTCTTGTTTCCTACGAGCAGTACTTC

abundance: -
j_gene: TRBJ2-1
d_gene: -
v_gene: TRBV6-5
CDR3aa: CASSYLGIRLYNEQFF
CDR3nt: TGTGCCAGCAGTTACCTAGGGATTCGACTCTACAATGAGCAGTTCTTC

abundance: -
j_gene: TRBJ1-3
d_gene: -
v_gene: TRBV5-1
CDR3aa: CASSLGPGRGNTIYF
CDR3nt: TGCGCCAGCAGCTTGGGTCCAGGGCGGGGAAACACCATATATTTT

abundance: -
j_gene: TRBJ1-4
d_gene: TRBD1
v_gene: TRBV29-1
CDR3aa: CSVPLGTGSATNEKLFF
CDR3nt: TGCAGCGTTCCACTCGGGACAGGTTCAGCAACTAATGAAAAACTGTTTTTT

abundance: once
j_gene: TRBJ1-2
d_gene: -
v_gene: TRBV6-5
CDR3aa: CASSQVSGGNYGYTF
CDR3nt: TGTGCCAGCAGTCAAGTTTCGGGCGGGAACTATGGCTACACCTTC

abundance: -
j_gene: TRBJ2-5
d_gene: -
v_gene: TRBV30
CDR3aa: CAWSDSRETQYF
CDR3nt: TGTGCCTGGAGTGACTCGAGGGAGACCCAGTACTTC

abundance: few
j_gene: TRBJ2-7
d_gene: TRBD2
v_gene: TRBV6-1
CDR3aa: CASVSGGAGYEQYF
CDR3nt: TGTGCCAGCGTTAGCGGGGGGGCCGGGTACGAGCAGTACTTC

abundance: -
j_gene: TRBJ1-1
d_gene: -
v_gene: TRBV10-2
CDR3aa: CASSATQGSTEAFF
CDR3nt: TGCGCCAGCAGTGCAACCCAGGGCAGCACTGAAGCTTTCTTT

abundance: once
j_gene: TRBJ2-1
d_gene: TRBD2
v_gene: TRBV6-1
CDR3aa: CASRGLAGNYNEQFF
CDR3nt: TGTGCCAGCAGGGGGCTAGCGGGAAACTACAATGAGCAGTTCTTC

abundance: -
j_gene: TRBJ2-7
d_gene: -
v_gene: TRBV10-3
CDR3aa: CAIRDKTYEQYF
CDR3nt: TGTGCCATCCGGGATAAGACCTACGAGCAGTACTTC

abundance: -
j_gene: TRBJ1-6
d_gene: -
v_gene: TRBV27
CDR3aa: CASSLSLAGYSPLHF
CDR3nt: TGTGCCAGCAGTTTATCGTTGGCAGGGTATTCACCCCTCCACTTT

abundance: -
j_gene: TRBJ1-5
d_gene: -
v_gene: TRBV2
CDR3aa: CASSRVNQPQHF
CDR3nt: TGTGCCAGCAGTAGGGTAAATCAGCCCCAGCATTTT

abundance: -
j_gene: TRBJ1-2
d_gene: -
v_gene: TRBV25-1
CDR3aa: CASSEGIRGDYTF
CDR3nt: TGTGCCAGCAGTGAAGGAATTCGTGGGGACTACACCTTC

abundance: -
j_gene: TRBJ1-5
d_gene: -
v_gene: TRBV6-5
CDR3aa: CASGRAADRPQHF
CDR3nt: TGTGCCAGCGGCCGGGCCGCCGATAGGCCCCAGCATTTT

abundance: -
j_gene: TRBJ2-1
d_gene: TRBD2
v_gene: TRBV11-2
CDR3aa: CASSSQGGGKYNEQFF
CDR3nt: TGTGCCAGCAGCTCTCAGGGCGGGGGAAAATACAATGAGCAGTTCTTC

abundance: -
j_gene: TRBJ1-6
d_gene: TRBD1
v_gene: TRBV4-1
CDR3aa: CASSQSRQGNSPLHF
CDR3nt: TGCGCCAGCAGCCAAAGTAGACAGGGAAATTCACCCCTCCACTTT

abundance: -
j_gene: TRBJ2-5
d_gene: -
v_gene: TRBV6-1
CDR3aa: CASSPQGAGQETQYF
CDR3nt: TGTGCCAGCAGTCCGCAAGGAGCGGGCCAAGAGACCCAGTACTTC

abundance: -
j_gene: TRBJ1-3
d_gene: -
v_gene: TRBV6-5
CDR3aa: CASSQIVGNTIYF
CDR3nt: TGTGCCAGCAGCCAGATCGTCGGAAACACCATATATTTT

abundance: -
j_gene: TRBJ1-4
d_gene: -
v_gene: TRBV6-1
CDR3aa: CASSEDGTTNEKLFF
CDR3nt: TGTGCCAGCAGTGAAGACGGGACAACTAATGAAAAACTGTTTTTT

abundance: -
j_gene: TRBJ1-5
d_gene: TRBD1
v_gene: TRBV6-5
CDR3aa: CASARQGSQPQHF
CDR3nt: TGTGCCAGCGCCCGACAGGGAAGTCAGCCCCAGCATTTT

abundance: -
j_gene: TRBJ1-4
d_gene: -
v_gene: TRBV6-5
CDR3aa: CASSYSWAPGEKLFF
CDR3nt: TGTGCCAGCAGTTACTCATGGGCGCCTGGTGAAAAACTGTTTTTT

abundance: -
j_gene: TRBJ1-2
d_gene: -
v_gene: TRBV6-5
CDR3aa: CASSFDSGGYTF
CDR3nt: TGTGCCAGCAGTTTTGACAGTGGAGGCTACACCTTC

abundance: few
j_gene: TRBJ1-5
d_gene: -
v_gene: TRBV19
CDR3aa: CASSINDYYSNQPQHF
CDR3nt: TGTGCCAGTAGTATAAACGACTACTATAGCAATCAGCCCCAGCATTTT

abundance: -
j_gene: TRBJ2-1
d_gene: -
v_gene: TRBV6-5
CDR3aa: CASSYSGPDYNEQFF
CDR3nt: TGTGCCAGCAGTTACTCGGGGCCTGACTACAATGAGCAGTTCTTC

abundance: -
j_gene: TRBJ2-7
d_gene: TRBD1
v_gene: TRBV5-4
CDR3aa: CASSGYTTGDAEQYF
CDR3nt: TGTGCCAGCAGCGGCTACACGACAGGGGACGCCGAGCAGTACTTC

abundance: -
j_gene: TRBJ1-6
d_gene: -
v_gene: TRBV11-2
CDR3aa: CASSSDPGNSPLHF
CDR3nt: TGTGCCAGCAGTTCTGACCCAGGGAATTCACCCCTCCACTTT

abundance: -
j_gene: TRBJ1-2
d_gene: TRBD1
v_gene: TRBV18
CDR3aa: CASSPPGQGHLTF
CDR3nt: TGTGCCAGCTCACCTCCGGGACAGGGTCATCTCACCTTC

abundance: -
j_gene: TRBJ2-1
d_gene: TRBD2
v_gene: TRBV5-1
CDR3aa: CASSWGTSGRAGNEQFF
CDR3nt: TGCGCCAGCAGCTGGGGGACTAGCGGGAGGGCCGGGAATGAGCAGTTCTTC

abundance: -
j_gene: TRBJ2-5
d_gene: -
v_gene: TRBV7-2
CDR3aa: CASSLGGVRHQETQYF
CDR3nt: TGTGCCAGCAGCTTAGGAGGCGTAAGACACCAAGAGACCCAGTACTTC

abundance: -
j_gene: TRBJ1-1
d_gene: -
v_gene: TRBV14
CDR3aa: CASSPIYWYGTEAFF
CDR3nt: TGTGCCAGCAGCCCGATTTATTGGTACGGAACTGAAGCTTTCTTT

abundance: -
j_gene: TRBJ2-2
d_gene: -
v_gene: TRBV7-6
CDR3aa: CASSLAGRGTGELFF
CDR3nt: TGTGCCAGCAGCTTAGCGGGTAGGGGGACCGGGGAGCTGTTTTTT

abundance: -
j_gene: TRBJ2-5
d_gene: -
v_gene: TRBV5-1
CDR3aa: CASRQDQETQYF
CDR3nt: TGCGCCAGCAGGCAGGACCAAGAGACCCAGTACTTC

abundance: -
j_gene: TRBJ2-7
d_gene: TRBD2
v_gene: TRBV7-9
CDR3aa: CASSLDGTSGVEQYF
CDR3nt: TGTGCCAGCAGCTTAGATGGGACTAGCGGGGTCGAGCAGTACTTC